A single sample gave rise to the 22 T cell receptor beta chains below, sequenced in a study of cytomegalovirus exposure and HLA in healthy donors. Profiling relied on immunoSEQ multiplex PCR, and the TCRdb table lists in-frame clones only, not all of them. The table records roughly 56,000 clones, more than 80% of them present only once. Sequencing was carried out using PBMCs. All receptors derive from a man aged 18 to 30 in good health and CMV-seronegative.

The J gene is TRBJ1-1, the V gene TRBV5-4; TRBD1 is a possible D gene (5 bases). V was pared by 1 base and J by 4 bases, with 17 bases between. The length of the CDR3 is 16 residues. The germline V gene has CDR1 SGHNT and CDR2 YYREEE (reference sequence). CDR3 residues: CASSLPGSVMATEAFF. CDR3 bases: TGTGCCAGCAGCTTGCCAGGGTCGGTAATGGCCACTGAAGCTTTCTTT.

The V call is TRBV2, the J call TRBJ1-1; no clear D gene. V shed 3 bases and J shed 0 bases, with 8 bases lying between them. The CDR3 is 14 amino acids. Germline CDR1 is SNHLY and CDR2 is FYNNEI. CDR3 DNA sequence: TGTGCCAGCAGTGAGACACAAATGAACACTGAAGCTTTCTTT. This gives the protein CASSETQMNTEAFF. The full variable domain, completed using reference TRBV2 and TRBJ1-1, is EPEVTQTPSHQVTQMGQEVILRCVPISNHLYFYWYRQILGQKVEFLVSFYNNEISEKSEIFDDQFSVERPDGSNFTLKIRSTKLEDSAMYFCASSETQMNTEAFFGQGTRLTVV.

This chain connects TRBV7-8 to TRBJ2-3; 9 bases are shared with TRBD2. CDR1 is SGHVS and CDR2 is FQNEAQ in the germline V gene. The CDR3 covers 15 residues. With 2 bases clipped from V and 5 bases from J, the junction kept 5 bases outside the gene matches. CDR3 amino acids: CASSLLAGEEDTQYF. The CDR3 nucleotides read TGTGCCAGCAGCTTATTAGCGGGAGAGGAAGATACGCAGTATTTT.

The chain uses TRBV9 and TRBJ1-3; the match to TRBD1 covers 7 bases. This CDR3 has 15 residues. Germline assignment: CDR1 SGDLS and CDR2 YYNGEE. Trimming cost V 0 bases and J 3 bases; bases outside gene matches: 3. CDR3: CASSVEGAHGNTIYF. The DNA for the CDR3 is TGTGCCAGCAGCGTAGAGGGGGCGCATGGAAACACCATATATTTT.

The rearrangement uses TRBV9 and TRBJ1-1; no definite D call. The CDR3 consists of 14 residues. CDR1 is SGDLS and CDR2 is YYNGEE in the germline V gene. V lost 0 bases, J lost 6 bases, and 12 bases lay in between. CDR3 sequence: CASSVVGHSSEAFF. The CDR3 DNA reads as TGTGCCAGCAGCGTAGTTGGCCATTCTTCTGAAGCTTTCTTT.

The rearrangement uses TRBV7-2 and TRBJ2-1; 7 nucleotides align to TRBD2. There are 16 residues in the CDR3. Germline V lookup: CDR1 SGHTA, CDR2 FQGNSA. J was trimmed by 14 bases and V by 5 bases; bases with no gene match: 21. The chain's CDR3 is CASSQTNGLEPMSKFF. The CDR3 nucleotides read TGTGCCAGCAGCCAAACAAACGGACTAGAACCAATGAGCAAGTTCTTC.

J is TRBJ2-1 and V is TRBV19; 8 positions agree with TRBD2. The CDR3 extends over 13 amino acids. V trimming: 6 bases; J trimming: 6 bases; junction bases outside the gene matches: 4. Germline CDR1 is LNHDA and CDR2 is SQIVND (reference sequence). CDR3 residues: CASSTTSGNEQFF. Here the CDR3 DNA reads TGTGCCAGTAGCACAACTAGCGGCAATGAGCAGTTCTTC.

V is TRBV27 and J is TRBJ2-5, with D possibly being TRBD2 (6 bases). Per the germline V gene, CDR1 is MNHEY and CDR2 is SMNVEV (reference sequence). This CDR3 has 13 residues. The V end lost 11 bases, the J end lost 5 bases, and 18 bases lay between the germline ends. DNA of the CDR3: TGTGCCCCCCTGGGGGAGGTTCGGGAGACCCAGTACTTC. Translated: CAPLGEVRETQYF.

The chain has TRBV28 and TRBJ1-4, with no clear D. Per the germline V gene, CDR1 is MDHEN and CDR2 is SYDVKM. With 10 bases removed from V and 3 bases from J, the gap between germline ends came to 9 bases. The CDR3 runs 12 residues. The CDR3: CAILVANEKLFF. CDR3 sequence (DNA): TGTGCCATCTTGGTAGCTAATGAAAAACTGTTTTTT.

V gene TRBV7-6 combines with J gene TRBJ2-2; D gene ambiguous. The CDR3 has 12 residues. From germline, CDR1 is SGHVS and CDR2 FNYEAQ. V was clipped by 5 bases and J by 4 bases, with 5 bases between them. The CDR3 region is CASSHSTGELFF. The CDR3 bases are TGTGCCAGCAGCCATTCCACCGGGGAGCTGTTTTTT.

This chain links TRBV7-2 with TRBJ2-1; 8 nucleotides align to TRBD2. CDR1 is SGHTA, CDR2 FQGNSA, per germline. The junction had 12 bases not matched to a gene; V was cut back by 5 bases and J by 6 bases. The CDR3 extends over 16 amino acids. The CDR3 DNA is TGTGCCAGCAGCCCCCCGGGAAGCGGGAGAGGCAATGAGCAGTTCTTC. Its protein product is CASSPPGSGRGNEQFF.

V is TRBV19 and J is TRBJ2-2; tentatively, D is TRBD2 (5 bases). The CDR3 has 16 amino acids. Germline CDR1 is LNHDA and CDR2 is SQIVND (reference sequence). Trimming pared 7 bases from V and 1 base from J, leaving 16 bases between. In nucleotides, the CDR3 is TGTGCCAGTAAGACTCGGGGAATGGAGAACACCGGGGAGCTGTTTTTT. This gives the protein CASKTRGMENTGELFF.

The gene calls are TRBV25-1 and TRBJ2-7, with D perhaps TRBD2 (6 bases). Trimming left V 1 base short and J 2 bases short, with 12 bases between. The CDR3 spans 15 residues. Germline CDR1 and CDR2: MGHDK and SYGVNS. The CDR3 reads CASSESGTPTYEQYF. For the CDR3, the DNA is TGTGCCAGCAGTGAATCCGGGACTCCGACCTACGAGCAGTACTTC.

V is TRBV6-6 and J is TRBJ2-2; a weak D match, TRBD1 (6 bases). The V end was cut by 8 bases, the J end by 2 bases, with 12 bases between. Germline CDR1 MNHNY, CDR2 SVGAGI (reference sequence). The CDR3 contains 14 residues. In nucleotides, the CDR3 is TGTGCCAGCTCTGGGACACATAACACCGGGGAGCTGTTTTTT. Residues: CASSGTHNTGELFF.

This rearrangement joins TRBV25-1 to TRBJ1-1, with a possible D match to TRBD1 (5 bases). The CDR3 covers 14 residues. Germline V lookup: CDR1 MGHDK, CDR2 SYGVNS. V lost 1 base to trimming and J lost 4 bases, with 10 bases between them. In DNA, the CDR3 is TGTGCCAGCAGTGAATCGGGGCGGGGCACTGAAGCTTTCTTT. It codes for CASSESGRGTEAFF.

The chain recombines TRBV6-8 with TRBJ2-7; 9 bases match TRBD1. The ends lost 7 bases at V and 4 bases at J; junction bases unmatched: 8. The CDR3 consists of 14 residues. Germline values: CDR1 MNHGY, CDR2 SAAAGT. The DNA for the CDR3 is TGTGCCAGCAACGCCGGGACAGGGAAATACGAGCAGTACTTC. Translation: CASNAGTGKYEQYF.

J is TRBJ1-1 and V is TRBV6-5, with 8 bases lining up with TRBD1. The CDR3 consists of 14 residues. V gave up 5 bases and J gave up 5 bases; unmatched junction bases: 7. Germline CDR1 and CDR2: MNHEY and SVGAGI. The DNA of the CDR3 is TGTGCCAGCAGTCAGACAGGGGCGGGGACTGAAGCTTTCTTT. This encodes CASSQTGAGTEAFF.

The rearrangement joins TRBV6-5 to TRBJ2-5; D might be TRBD2 (6 bases). The CDR3 is 14 amino acids. Looked up from germline, CDR1 is MNHEY and CDR2 is SVGAGI. V lost 2 bases, J lost 5 bases, and 12 bases lay in between. CDR3 coding DNA: TGTGCCAGCAGTTACACTCATGGAGGGGAGACCCAGTACTTC. Translated, it gives CASSYTHGGETQYF.

This chain connects TRBV5-8 to TRBJ2-5; 9 bases fit TRBD1. Germline V gene sequence: CDR1 SGHTS, CDR2 YDEGEE. Losses at the gene ends were 2 bases for V and 5 bases for J; bases not matched to a gene: 4. The CDR3 is 14 residues long. DNA for the CDR3: TGTGCCAGCAGCTTTACAGGGGGCGGGGAGACCCAGTACTTC. This gives the protein CASSFTGGGETQYF.

For the CDR3, the DNA is TGTGCCAGCAACCTAGCGGGAGGTATCTACGAGCAGTACTTC. Residues: CASNLAGGIYEQYF. This chain joins TRBV2 and TRBJ2-7, with 11 bases fitting TRBD2. Losses at the gene ends were 7 bases for V and 3 bases for J; bases not matched to a gene: 5. Germline values: CDR1 SNHLY, CDR2 FYNNEI. The CDR3 has 14 residues. Looking up the rest from reference TRBV2 and TRBJ2-7 gives the full variable domain: EPEVTQTPSHQVTQMGQEVILRCVPISNHLYFYWYRQILGQKVEFLVSFYNNEISEKSEIFDDQFSVERPDGSNFTLKIRSTKLEDSAMYFCASNLAGGIYEQYFGPGTRLTVT.

This sequence joins TRBV28 and TRBJ1-2, with a possible D match to TRBD1 (5 bases). The CDR3 length is 14 residues. V lost 3 bases to trimming and J lost 8 bases, with 16 bases between them. Germline lookup yields CDR1 MDHEN and CDR2 SYDVKM. The CDR3 DNA reads as TGTGCCAGCAGTTTTTGGCGGGGCGAGGGGGGCTACACCTTC. Translating gives CASSFWRGEGGYTF.

V gene TRBV2 combines with J gene TRBJ2-2, with a weak D call TRBD1 (6 bases). Between the trimmed V and J ends, which lost 6 bases and 8 bases, there was a span of 10 bases. Germline values: CDR1 SNHLY, CDR2 FYNNEI. The CDR3 contains 12 residues. The CDR3 reads CASRTGLGELFF. The DNA of the CDR3 is TGTGCCAGCAGGACAGGATTAGGGGAGCTGTTTTTT.